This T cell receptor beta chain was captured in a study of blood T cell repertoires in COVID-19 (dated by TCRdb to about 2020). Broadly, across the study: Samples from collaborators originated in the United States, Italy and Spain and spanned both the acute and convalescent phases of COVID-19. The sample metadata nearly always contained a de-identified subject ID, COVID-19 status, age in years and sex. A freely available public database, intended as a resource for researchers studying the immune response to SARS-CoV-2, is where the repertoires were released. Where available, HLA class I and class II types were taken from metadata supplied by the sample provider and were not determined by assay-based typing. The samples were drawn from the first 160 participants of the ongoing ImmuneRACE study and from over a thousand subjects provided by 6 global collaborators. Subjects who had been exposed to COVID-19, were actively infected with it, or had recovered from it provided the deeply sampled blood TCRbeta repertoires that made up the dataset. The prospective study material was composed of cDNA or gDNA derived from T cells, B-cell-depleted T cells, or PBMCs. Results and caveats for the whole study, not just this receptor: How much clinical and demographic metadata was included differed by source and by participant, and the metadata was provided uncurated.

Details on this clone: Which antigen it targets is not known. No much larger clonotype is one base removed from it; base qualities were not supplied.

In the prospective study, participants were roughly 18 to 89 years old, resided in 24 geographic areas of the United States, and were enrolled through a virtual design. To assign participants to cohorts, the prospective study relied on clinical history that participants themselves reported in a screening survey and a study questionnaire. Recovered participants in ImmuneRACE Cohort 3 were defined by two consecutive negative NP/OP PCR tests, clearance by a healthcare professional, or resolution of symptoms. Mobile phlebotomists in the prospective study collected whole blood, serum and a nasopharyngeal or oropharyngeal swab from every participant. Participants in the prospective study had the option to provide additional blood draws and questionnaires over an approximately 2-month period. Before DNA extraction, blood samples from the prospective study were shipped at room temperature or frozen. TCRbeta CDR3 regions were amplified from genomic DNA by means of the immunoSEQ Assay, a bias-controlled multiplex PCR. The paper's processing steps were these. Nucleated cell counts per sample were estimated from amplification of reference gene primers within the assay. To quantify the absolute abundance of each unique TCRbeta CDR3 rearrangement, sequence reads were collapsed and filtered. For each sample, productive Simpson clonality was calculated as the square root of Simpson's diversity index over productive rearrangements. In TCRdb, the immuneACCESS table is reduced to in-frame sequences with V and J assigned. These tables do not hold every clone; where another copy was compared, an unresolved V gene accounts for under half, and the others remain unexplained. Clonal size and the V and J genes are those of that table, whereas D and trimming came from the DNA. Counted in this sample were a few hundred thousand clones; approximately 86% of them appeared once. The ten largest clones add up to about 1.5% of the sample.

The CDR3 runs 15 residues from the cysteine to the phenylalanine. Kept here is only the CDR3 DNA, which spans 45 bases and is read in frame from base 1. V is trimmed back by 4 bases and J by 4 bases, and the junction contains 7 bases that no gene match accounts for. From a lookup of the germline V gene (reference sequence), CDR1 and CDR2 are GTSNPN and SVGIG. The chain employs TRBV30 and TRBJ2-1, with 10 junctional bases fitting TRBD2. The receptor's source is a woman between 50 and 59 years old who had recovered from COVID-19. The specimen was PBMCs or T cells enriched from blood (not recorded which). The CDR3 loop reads CAWNPTSGLYNEQFF. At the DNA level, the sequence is TGTGCCTGGAATCCGACTAGCGGGCTATACAATGAGCAGTTCTTC.